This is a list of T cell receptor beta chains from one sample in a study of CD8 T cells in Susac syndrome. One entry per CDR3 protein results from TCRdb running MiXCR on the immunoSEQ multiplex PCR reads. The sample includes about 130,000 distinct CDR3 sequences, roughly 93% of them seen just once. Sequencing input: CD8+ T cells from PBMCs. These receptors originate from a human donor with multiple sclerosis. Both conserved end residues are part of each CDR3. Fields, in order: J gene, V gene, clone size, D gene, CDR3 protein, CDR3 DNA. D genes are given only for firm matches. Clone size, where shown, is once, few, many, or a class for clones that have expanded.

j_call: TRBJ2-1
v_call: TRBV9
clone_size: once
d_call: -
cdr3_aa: CASSPPKNEQFF
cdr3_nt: TGTGCCAGCAGCCCGCCCAAGAATGAGCAGTTCTTC

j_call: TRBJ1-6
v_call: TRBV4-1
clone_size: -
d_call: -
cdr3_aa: CASSQESAGRASSPLHF
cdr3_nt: TGCGCCAGCAGCCAAGAGAGCGCCGGGCGGGCGAGTTCACCCCTCCACTTT

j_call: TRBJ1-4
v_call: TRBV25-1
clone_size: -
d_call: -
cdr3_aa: CASSDLGETNEKLFF
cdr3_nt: TGTGCCAGCAGTGATTTGGGCGAGACTAATGAAAAACTGTTTTTT

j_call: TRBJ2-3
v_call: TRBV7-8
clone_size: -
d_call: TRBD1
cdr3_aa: CASSLLTGWADTQYF
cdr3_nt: TGTGCCAGCAGCTTATTGACAGGGTGGGCAGATACGCAGTATTTT

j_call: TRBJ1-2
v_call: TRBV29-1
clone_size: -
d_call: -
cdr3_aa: CSVLQGSGGYTF
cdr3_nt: TGCAGCGTTTTACAGGGTTCGGGGGGCTACACCTTC

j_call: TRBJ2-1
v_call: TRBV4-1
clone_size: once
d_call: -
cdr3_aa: CASSQVIGVGREQFF
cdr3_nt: TGCGCCAGCAGCCAAGTAATAGGGGTGGGGCGTGAGCAGTTCTTC

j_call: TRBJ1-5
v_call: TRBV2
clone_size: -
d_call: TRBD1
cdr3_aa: CASSEGQGLSGAQHF
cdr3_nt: TGTGCCAGCAGTGAAGGACAGGGTTTGAGCGGGGCCCAGCATTTT

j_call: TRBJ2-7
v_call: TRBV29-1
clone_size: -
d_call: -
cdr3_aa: CSVGPRDTPYEQYF
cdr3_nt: TGCAGCGTGGGGCCCCGGGACACCCCCTACGAGCAGTACTTC

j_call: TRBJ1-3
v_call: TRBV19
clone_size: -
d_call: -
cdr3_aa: CASLPRHSGNTIYF
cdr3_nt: TGTGCCAGCCTCCCCCGGCACTCTGGAAACACCATATATTTT

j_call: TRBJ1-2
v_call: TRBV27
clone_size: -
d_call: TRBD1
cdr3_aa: CASSETGGNYGYTF
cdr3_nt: TGTGCCAGCAGCGAAACAGGGGGGAACTATGGCTACACCTTC

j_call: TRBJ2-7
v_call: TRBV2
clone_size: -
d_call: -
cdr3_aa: CAITRDKSYEQYF
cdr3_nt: TGTGCCATCACCCGGGACAAGAGCTACGAGCAGTACTTC

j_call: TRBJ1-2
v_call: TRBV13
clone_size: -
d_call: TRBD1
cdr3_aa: CASSLGDRGAGYTF
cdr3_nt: TGTGCCAGCAGCTTAGGGGACAGGGGGGCTGGCTACACCTTC

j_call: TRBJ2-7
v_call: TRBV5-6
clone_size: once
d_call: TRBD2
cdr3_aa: CASSLSSGGHEQYF
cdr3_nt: TGTGCCAGCAGCTTGAGCAGCGGGGGGCACGAGCAGTACTTC

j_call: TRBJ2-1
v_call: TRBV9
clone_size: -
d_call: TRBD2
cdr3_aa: CASSVTSGGWNEQFF
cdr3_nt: TGTGCCAGCAGCGTTACTAGCGGGGGATGGAATGAGCAGTTCTTC

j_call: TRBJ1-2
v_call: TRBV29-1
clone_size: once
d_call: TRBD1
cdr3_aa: CSGHGTGTYGYTF
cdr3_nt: TGCAGCGGTCACGGGACAGGGACTTATGGCTACACCTTC

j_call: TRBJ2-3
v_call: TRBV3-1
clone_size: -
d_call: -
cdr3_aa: CASSQVTWDTQYF
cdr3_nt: TGTGCCAGCAGCCAAGTTACCTGGGATACGCAGTATTTT